This TCR beta chain was sequenced in a study of identical twins. Germline V gene data show CDR1 as MDHEN and CDR2 as SYDVKM. Trimming removed 4 bases from V and 8 bases from J, with 15 bases in between. CDR3 length: 14 amino acids. TCRdb independently ran MiXCR on the 5' RACE reads; one entry per CDR3 protein. The table records about 430,000 distinct CDR3 sequences, about 18% of them present only once. With regard to this clonotype: Its antigen remains unknown.

Healthy Caucasians alone served as donors. Notes on the study in general: The authors drew conclusions from cross-sectional statistical analysis rather than following the same donors. There is a chance that invariant MAIT and iNKT cells partially muddied zero-insertion analyses. The abundant beta clonotypes from cord blood had fewer insertions, and memory repertoires had none of this.

The chain recombines TRBV28 with TRBJ2-1; possible D gene TRBD2, 5 bases. The receptor was isolated from a man over 45 in good health. The sample comprised naive T cells sorted from blood. In nucleotides, the CDR3 is TGTGCCAGCAGTTCTCCCGGGGAACGGGATGAGCAGTTCTTC. This sequence encodes CASSSPGERDEQFF.